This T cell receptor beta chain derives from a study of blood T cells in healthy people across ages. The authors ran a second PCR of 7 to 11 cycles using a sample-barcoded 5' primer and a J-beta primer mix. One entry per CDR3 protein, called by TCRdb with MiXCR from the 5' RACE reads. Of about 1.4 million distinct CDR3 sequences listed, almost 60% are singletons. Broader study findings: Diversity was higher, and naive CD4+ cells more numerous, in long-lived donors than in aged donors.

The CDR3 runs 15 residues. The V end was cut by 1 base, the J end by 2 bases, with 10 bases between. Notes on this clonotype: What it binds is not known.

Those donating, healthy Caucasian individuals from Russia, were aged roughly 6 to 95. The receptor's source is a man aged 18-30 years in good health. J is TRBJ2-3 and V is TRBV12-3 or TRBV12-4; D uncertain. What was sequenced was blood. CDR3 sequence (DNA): TGTGCCAGCAGTTTAGGGTTGAGGCTCACAGATACGCAGTATTTT. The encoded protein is CASSLGLRLTDTQYF.